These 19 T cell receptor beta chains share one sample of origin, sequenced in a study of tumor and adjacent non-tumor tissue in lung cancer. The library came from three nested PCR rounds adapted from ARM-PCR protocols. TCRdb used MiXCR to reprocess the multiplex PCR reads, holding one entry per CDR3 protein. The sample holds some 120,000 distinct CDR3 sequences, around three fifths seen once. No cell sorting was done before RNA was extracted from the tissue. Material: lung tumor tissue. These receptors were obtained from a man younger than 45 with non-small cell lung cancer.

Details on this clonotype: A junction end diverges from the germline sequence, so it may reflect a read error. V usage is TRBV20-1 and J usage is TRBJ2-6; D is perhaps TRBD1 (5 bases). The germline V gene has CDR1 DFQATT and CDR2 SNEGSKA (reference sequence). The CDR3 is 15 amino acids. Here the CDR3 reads CSARAMGCGADVLTF. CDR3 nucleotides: TGCAGTGCTAGAGCAATGGGTTGTGGGGCCGACGTCCTGACTTTC.

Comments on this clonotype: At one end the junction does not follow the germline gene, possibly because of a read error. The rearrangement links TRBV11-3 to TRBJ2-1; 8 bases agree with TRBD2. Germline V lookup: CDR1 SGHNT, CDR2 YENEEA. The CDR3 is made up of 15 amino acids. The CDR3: CASSLGGRGGFEQFF. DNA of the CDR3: TGTGCCAGCAGCCTAGGAGGCCGGGGGGGCTTCGAGCAATTCTTC.

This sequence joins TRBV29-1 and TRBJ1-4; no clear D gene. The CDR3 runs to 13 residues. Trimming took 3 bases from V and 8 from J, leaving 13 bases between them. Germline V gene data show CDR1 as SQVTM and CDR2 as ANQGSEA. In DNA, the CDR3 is TGCAGCGTTGATTTGTCCTGGGCGGAAAAACTGTTTTTT. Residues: CSVDLSWAEKLFF.

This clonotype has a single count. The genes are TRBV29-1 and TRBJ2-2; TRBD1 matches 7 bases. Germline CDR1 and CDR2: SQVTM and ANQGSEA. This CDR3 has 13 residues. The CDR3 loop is CRVSATGSGELFF. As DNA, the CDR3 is TGCAGGGTCTCCGCGACAGGGTCCGGGGAGCTGTTTTTT.

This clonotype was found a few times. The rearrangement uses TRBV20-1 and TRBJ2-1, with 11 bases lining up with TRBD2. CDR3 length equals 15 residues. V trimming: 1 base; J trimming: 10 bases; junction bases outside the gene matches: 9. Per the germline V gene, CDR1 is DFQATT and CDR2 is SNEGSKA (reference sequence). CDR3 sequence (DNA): TGCAGTGCTAGAGGGCCCCTAGCGGGGGGTCGGGAGCAGTTCTTC. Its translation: CSARGPLAGGREQFF.

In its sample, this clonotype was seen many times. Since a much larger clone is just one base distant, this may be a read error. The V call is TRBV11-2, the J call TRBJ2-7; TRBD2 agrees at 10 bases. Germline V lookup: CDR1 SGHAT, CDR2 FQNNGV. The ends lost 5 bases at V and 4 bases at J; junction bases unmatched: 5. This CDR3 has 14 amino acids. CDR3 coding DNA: TGTGCCAGCAGCCTCCTAGCGGGAGCATACGAGCAGTACTTC. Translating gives CASSLLAGAYEQYF.

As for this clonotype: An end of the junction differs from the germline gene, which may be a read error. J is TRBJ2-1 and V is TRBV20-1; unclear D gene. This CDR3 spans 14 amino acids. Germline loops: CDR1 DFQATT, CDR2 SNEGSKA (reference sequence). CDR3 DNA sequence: TGCAGTGCCATGACTGTTAGCTCCTACAATGGGCAGTTCTTC. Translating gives CSAMTVSSYNGQFF.

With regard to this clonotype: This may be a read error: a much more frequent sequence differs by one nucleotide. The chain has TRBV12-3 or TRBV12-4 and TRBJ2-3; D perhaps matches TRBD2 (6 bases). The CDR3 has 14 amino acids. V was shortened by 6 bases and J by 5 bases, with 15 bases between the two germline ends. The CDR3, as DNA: TGTGCCAGCAGCGCGTACGGGGGTGTAGATACGCAGTATTTT. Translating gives CASSAYGGVDTQYF.

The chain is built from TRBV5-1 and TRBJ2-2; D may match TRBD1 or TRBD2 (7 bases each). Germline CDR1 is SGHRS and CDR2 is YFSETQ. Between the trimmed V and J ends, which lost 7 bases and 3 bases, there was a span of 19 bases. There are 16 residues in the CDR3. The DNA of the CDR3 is TGCGCCAGCTACAGGAAGACAGGGAGGGACACCGGGGAGCTGTTTTTT. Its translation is CASYRKTGRDTGELFF. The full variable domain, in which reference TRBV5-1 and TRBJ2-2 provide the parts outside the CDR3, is KAGVTQTPRYLIKTRGQQVTLSCSPISGHRSVSWYQQTPGQGLQFLFEYFSETQRNKGNFPGRFSGRQFSNSRSEMNVSTLELGDSALYLCASYRKTGRDTGELFFGEGSRLTVL.

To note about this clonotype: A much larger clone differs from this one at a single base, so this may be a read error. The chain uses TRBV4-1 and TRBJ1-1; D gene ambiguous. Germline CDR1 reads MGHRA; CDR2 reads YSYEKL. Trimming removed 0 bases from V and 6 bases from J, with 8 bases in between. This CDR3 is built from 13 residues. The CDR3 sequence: CASSQDDVAEAFF. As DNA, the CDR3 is TGCGCCAGCAGCCAAGACGATGTCGCTGAAGCTTTCTTT.

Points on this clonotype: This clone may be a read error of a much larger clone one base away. In nucleotides, the CDR3 is TGCATCTACATCGCGGGCCGCGGGACAGATACGCAGTATTTT. It is translated as CIYIAGRGTDTQYF. The chain recombines TRBV29-1 with TRBJ2-3; a weak D match, TRBD2 (5 bases). This CDR3 has 14 residues. Germline CDR1 reads SQVTM; CDR2 reads ANQGSEA.

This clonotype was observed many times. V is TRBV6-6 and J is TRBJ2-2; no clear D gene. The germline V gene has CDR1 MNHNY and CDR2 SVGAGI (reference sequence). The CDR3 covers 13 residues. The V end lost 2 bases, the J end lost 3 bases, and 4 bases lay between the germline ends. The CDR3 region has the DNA TGTGCCAGCAGTTACGGGGACACCGGGGAGCTGTTTTTT. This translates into CASSYGDTGELFF.

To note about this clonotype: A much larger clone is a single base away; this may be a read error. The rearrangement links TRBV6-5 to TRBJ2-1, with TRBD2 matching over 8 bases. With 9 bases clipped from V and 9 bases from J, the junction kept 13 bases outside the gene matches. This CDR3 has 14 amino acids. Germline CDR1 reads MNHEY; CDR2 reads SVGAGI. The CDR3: CASSGADGSSEQFF. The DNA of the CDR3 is TGTGCCAGTAGCGGGGCGGATGGGTCTAGTGAGCAGTTCTTC.

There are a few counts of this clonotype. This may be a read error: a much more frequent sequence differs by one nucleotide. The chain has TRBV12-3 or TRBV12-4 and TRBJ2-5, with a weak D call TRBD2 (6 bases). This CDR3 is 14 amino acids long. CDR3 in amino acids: CVSSLRAGQETQYF. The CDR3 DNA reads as TGTGTCAGCAGTTTAAGGGCGGGACAAGAGACCCAGTACTTC.

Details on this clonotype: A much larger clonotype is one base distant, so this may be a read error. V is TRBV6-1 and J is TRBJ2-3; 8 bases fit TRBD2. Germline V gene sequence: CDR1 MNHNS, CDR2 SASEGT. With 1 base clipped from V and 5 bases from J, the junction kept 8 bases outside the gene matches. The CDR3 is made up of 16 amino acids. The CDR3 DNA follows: TGTGCCAGCAGTGAAGAGGACGGGAGGGCCATAGATACGCAGTATTTT. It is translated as CASSEEDGRAIDTQYF.

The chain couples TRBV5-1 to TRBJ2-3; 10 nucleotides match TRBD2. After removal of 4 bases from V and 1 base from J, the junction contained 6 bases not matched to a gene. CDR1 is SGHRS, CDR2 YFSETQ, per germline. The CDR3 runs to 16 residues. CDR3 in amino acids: CASSPFLAGGTDTQYF. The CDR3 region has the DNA TGCGCCAGCAGCCCCTTTCTAGCGGGGGGCACAGATACGCAGTATTTT.

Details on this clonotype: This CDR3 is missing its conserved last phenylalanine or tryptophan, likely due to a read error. CDR3 bases: TGTGCCAGCGGCTTATATGCTAGCGCGTCCTTCAATGAGCAGTTCTAC. It translates to CASGLYASASFNEQFY. The rearrangement links TRBV11-2 to TRBJ2-1; tentative D call: TRBD2 (6 bases). The germline CDR1 and CDR2 sequences are SGHAT and FQNNGV. CDR3 length equals 16 residues.

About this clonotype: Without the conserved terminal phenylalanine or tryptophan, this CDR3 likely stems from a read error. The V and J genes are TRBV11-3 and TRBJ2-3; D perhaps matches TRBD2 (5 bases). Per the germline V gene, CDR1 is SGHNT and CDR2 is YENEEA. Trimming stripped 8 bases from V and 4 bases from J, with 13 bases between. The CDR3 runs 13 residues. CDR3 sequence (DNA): TGTGCCAGCGAGGGCAGTGAGGCAGATACGCAGTATCTT. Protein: CASEGSEADTQYL.

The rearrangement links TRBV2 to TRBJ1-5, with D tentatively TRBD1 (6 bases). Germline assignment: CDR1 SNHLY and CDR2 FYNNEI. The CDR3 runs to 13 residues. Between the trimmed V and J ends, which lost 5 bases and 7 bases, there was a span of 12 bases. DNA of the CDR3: TGTGCCAGCAGTCCTAGGGGGGCGCAGCCCCAGCATTTT. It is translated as CASSPRGAQPQHF. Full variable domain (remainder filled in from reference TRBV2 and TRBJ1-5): EPEVTQTPSHQVTQMGQEVILRCVPISNHLYFYWYRQILGQKVEFLVSFYNNEISEKSEIFDDQFSVERPDGSNFTLKIRSTKLEDSAMYFCASSPRGAQPQHFGDGTRLSIL.